The clone carrying this T cell receptor (beta chain) was counted a few times. The entry originates in a study of blood T cell repertoires in COVID-19. Study-wide background: Acute and convalescent COVID-19 specimens originated in the United States, Italy and Spain. Nucleic acid was either cDNA or gDNA, and it came from T cells, B-cell-depleted T cells, or PBMCs.

Authors' data handling: Amplified reference gene primers provided the basis for estimating nucleated cell counts. Repertoires were generated with immunoSEQ multiplex PCR, while TCRdb's copy carries only in-frame clones and drops some. V, J and clone size were drawn from that table, and D and trimming were deduced from the DNA. Of approximately 290,000 clones in the sample, about 85% are singletons; the top ten hold roughly 0.94%. The ends were cut back, 0 bases at V and 1 base at J, with 9 bases in the middle. Germline V gene data show CDR1 as LNHDA and CDR2 as SQIVND (reference sequence). The CDR3 spans 15 residues.

The TCR was taken from a human donor with COVID-19, enrolled during active disease. The donor label of this sample is uncertain. The chain uses TRBV19 and TRBJ1-1; a weak D match, TRBD1 (6 bases). Sequencing was performed on peripheral blood. The CDR3 bases are TGTGCCAGTAGTATAGAAAGGACAGAGAACACTGAAGCTTTCTTT. Translating it yields CASSIERTENTEAFF.